A selection of T cell receptor beta chains follows, all from one sample in a study of T-cell memory formation after mild COVID-19. One entry per CDR3 protein, called by TCRdb with MiXCR from the 5' RACE reads. The sample includes 400,000 or so distinct CDR3 sequences, around 18% of them seen just once. Sequenced sample: PBMCs or a T cell subset sorted from them (not recorded which). The receptors were gathered from an adult woman who had mild COVID-19 (a few samples of this study predate the infection). Cell type and time point are not known. CDR3s include the opening cysteine and the closing phenylalanine or tryptophan. A D gene is named only where the DNA matches it firmly. Only some rows state a clone size, as once, few, many or a class for expanded clones.

size	D	V	J	CDR3	DNA
.	TRBD2	TRBV5-1	TRBJ2-1	CASSLSSGRDEQFF	TGCGCCAGCAGCTTGAGTAGCGGGAGGGATGAGCAGTTCTTC
few	.	TRBV11-2	TRBJ2-7	CASSLGWDHSYEQYF	TGTGCCAGCAGCTTAGGATGGGATCACTCCTACGAGCAGTACTTC
few	.	TRBV29-1	TRBJ1-5	CSVLLQGNQPQHF	TGCAGCGTTCTTTTGCAGGGAAATCAGCCCCAGCATTTT
.	TRBD1	TRBV14	TRBJ1-1	CASSQWTGLNTEAFF	TGTGCCAGCAGCCAGTGGACAGGGCTGAACACTGAAGCTTTCTTT
.	TRBD1	TRBV4-2	TRBJ1-2	CASSPGTGKPYGYTF	TGTGCCAGCAGCCCCGGGACAGGGAAGCCCTATGGCTACACCTTC
.	.	TRBV7-9	TRBJ1-2	CASSLSPESYGYTF	TGTGCCAGCAGCTTATCACCCGAGTCCTATGGCTACACCTTC
.	.	TRBV10-3	TRBJ1-6	CASAGDHGPNSPLHF	TGTGCCAGCGCTGGAGACCACGGGCCCAATTCACCCCTCCACTTT
few	TRBD1	TRBV12-3/TRBV12-4	TRBJ1-6	CASSERQGDSPLHF	TGTGCCAGCAGCGAAAGACAGGGAGACTCACCCCTCCACTTT
few	.	TRBV7-9	TRBJ2-7	CASTEDYEQYF	TGTGCCAGTACCGAGGACTACGAGCAGTACTTC
.	TRBD1	TRBV19	TRBJ1-5	CASSGQEHQPQHF	TGTGCCAGTAGTGGACAGGAGCATCAGCCCCAGCATTTT
.	.	TRBV27	TRBJ1-5	CASSSEGLRNGQPQHF	TGTGCCAGCAGTTCCGAGGGGCTCAGGAATGGTCAGCCCCAGCATTTT
few	.	TRBV10-3	TRBJ2-1	CATAGENEQFF	TGTGCCACCGCCGGGGAGAATGAGCAGTTCTTC
.	TRBD2	TRBV7-9	TRBJ2-3	CASSSPGLAEPTDTQYF	TGTGCCAGCAGCTCGCCAGGACTAGCGGAACCCACAGATACGCAGTATTTT
few	.	TRBV25-1	TRBJ2-2	CASSLHTGELFF	TGTGCCAGCAGTTTGCACACCGGGGAGCTGTTTTTT
few	TRBD1	TRBV5-1	TRBJ2-2	CASSWTGVGTGELFF	TGCGCCAGCAGCTGGACAGGTGTCGGCACCGGGGAGCTGTTTTTT
few	TRBD1	TRBV5-1	TRBJ2-7	CASSYDRGSSYEQYF	TGCGCCAGCAGTTACGACAGGGGCTCCTCCTACGAGCAGTACTTC
.	TRBD2	TRBV18	TRBJ2-7	CASSPQDGREGAMYEQYF	TGTGCCAGCTCACCCCAGGATGGGAGGGAGGGCGCAATGTACGAGCAGTACTTC
.	.	TRBV6-5	TRBJ2-7	CASSYSSGPIGEQYF	TGTGCCAGCAGTTACTCTAGCGGACCTATAGGCGAGCAGTACTTC
.	TRBD1	TRBV27	TRBJ1-2	CASSLGWDSRTYGYTF	TGTGCCAGCAGTTTGGGGTGGGACAGTAGGACCTATGGCTACACCTTC
few	TRBD2	TRBV5-5	TRBJ2-1	CASSSREVVQFF	TGTGCCAGCAGTTCACGGGAGGTCGTGCAGTTCTTC
.	TRBD2	TRBV5-4	TRBJ2-1	CASSLRRERYNEQFF	TGTGCCAGCAGCCTACGGCGGGAGAGGTACAATGAGCAGTTCTTC
few	.	TRBV18	TRBJ2-3	CASSPIPGYSTDTQYF	TGTGCCAGCTCCCCCATTCCAGGATATAGCACAGATACGCAGTATTTT
.	TRBD1	TRBV5-1	TRBJ2-1	CASSPGQGAGDEQFF	TGCGCCAGCAGCCCGGGACAGGGGGCGGGCGATGAGCAGTTCTTC
.	TRBD1	TRBV4-3	TRBJ2-7	CASSPSTGTGSYEQYF	TGCGCCAGCAGCCCCTCAACGGGGACAGGGTCCTACGAGCAGTACTTC
.	.	TRBV12-3/TRBV12-4	TRBJ1-1	CASSGIEQAFF	TGTGCCAGCAGTGGAATCGAACAGGCTTTCTTT
few	TRBD1	TRBV14	TRBJ2-7	CASSQVSGQGSYEQYF	TGTGCCAGCAGCCAAGTATCAGGACAGGGCTCCTACGAGCAGTACTTC
.	.	TRBV5-1	TRBJ2-2	CASSPSGQTSGELFF	TGCGCCAGCAGCCCCTCGGGGCAGACGTCCGGGGAGCTGTTTTTT
.	.	TRBV15	TRBJ2-4	CATSRASVAKNIQYF	TGTGCCACCAGCAGAGCGTCGGTAGCCAAAAACATTCAGTACTTC
.	.	TRBV5-1	TRBJ1-5	CASTKDGASNQPQHF	TGCGCCAGCACCAAGGATGGGGCCAGCAATCAGCCCCAGCATTTT